Below, 15 T cell receptor beta chains from the same sample are listed, as sequenced in a study of memory CD4+ T cells and cytomegalovirus serostatus. The sort gate was single viable CD3+CD4+CD8-CD45RO+ cells for memory CD4+ T cells. Measured with immunoSEQ multiplex PCR; TCRdb has only the in-frame clones, and not every one. This sample carries tens of thousands of clones, around 86% of them seen once, and the ten largest clones take roughly 0.88%. Sequenced material: memory CD4+ T cells from blood. These receptors came from an adult in good health and CMV-seronegative.

The V call is TRBV30, the J call TRBJ1-1; D remains ambiguous. This CDR3 region has 11 residues. The V and J ends lost 2 bases and 7 bases respectively, with 8 bases between them. Germline CDR1 and CDR2: GTSNPN and SVGIG (reference sequence). DNA for the CDR3: TGTGCCTGGAGTCAGGACCTTGAAGCTTTCTTT. Protein product: CAWSQDLEAFF. Filled out from reference TRBV30 and TRBJ1-1, the complete variable domain reads SQTIHQWPATLVQPVGSPLSLECTVEGTSNPNLYWYRQAAGRGLQLLFYSVGIGQISSEVPQNLSASRPQDRQFILSSKKLLLSDSGFYLCAWSQDLEAFFGQGTRLTVV.

The rearrangement uses TRBV6-6 and TRBJ2-2; no clear D. Trimming removed 3 bases at V and 7 bases at J, with 9 bases between. CDR1 is MNHNY, CDR2 SVGAGI, per germline (reference sequence). The CDR3 runs 13 residues. In DNA form, the CDR3 reads TGTGCCAGCAGTTATCGTAGGGACGGGGAGCTGTTTTTT. Protein: CASSYRRDGELFF.

CDR3 loop: CASSPFGQTNTEAFF. CDR3 nucleotide sequence: TGTGCCAGCAGTCCCTTCGGACAGACGAACACTGAAGCTTTCTTT. This chain connects TRBV6-6 to TRBJ1-1; weak D call: TRBD1 (6 bases). The germline V gene has CDR1 MNHNY and CDR2 SVGAGI (reference sequence). V gave up 5 bases and J gave up 1 base, with 14 bases separating them. This CDR3 is 15 amino acids long.

The chain uses TRBV20-1 and TRBJ2-1; tentative D call: TRBD1 (5 bases). Germline V gene data show CDR1 as DFQATT and CDR2 as SNEGSKA (reference sequence). V lost 4 bases and J 6 bases, leaving 7 bases between the germline ends. The CDR3 has 11 amino acids. CDR3 nucleotide sequence: TGCAGTGCTATCAGGGTCAATGAGCAGTTCTTC. Translating it yields CSAIRVNEQFF.

DNA for the CDR3: TGTGCCAGCAGTTCATACCCGGGAACAGGGGAGTTTCAGCCCCAGCATTTT. Protein product: CASSSYPGTGEFQPQHF. The V call is TRBV27, the J call TRBJ1-5; TRBD1 aligns across 7 bases. This CDR3 spans 17 amino acids. J lost 6 bases, V lost 4 bases, and 15 bases had no gene match. Germline lookup yields CDR1 MNHEY and CDR2 SMNVEV (reference sequence).

In its sample, this clone was seen a few times. The chain recombines TRBV6-6 with TRBJ2-7; D gene ambiguous. Germline V gene lookup returns CDR1 MNHNY and CDR2 SVGAGI (reference sequence). The CDR3 consists of 14 residues. Trimming removed 2 bases at V and 0 bases at J, with 8 bases between. The CDR3 region has the DNA TGTGCCAGCAGTTACGAAGCTGCCTCCTACGAGCAGTACTTC. It is translated as CASSYEAASYEQYF.

The rearrangement joins TRBV11-1 to TRBJ2-7; 11 bases agree with TRBD2. The CDR3 sequence is 16 residues long. V shed 5 bases, J shed 7 bases, and the junction held 13 bases outside the gene matches. The germline gives CDR1 SGHAT, CDR2 FQDESV (reference sequence). In nucleotides, the CDR3 is TGTGCCAGCAGCCTGGGGTCTAGCGGGAGGCGGGGAGAGCAGTACTTC. Its translation is CASSLGSSGRRGEQYF.

The J gene is TRBJ2-1, the V gene TRBV18; possible D gene TRBD1, 6 bases. The CDR3 runs to 15 residues. CDR1 and CDR2 from the germline V gene are KGHSH and LQKENI. The V and J ends lost 5 bases and 4 bases respectively, with 15 bases between them. The CDR3 region has the DNA TGTGCCAGCTCAGCGATCGGGGACACGTACAATGAGCAGTTCTTC. Amino acids: CASSAIGDTYNEQFF. Based on the CDR3 plus reference TRBV18 and TRBJ2-1, the full variable domain is NAGVMQNPRHLVRRRGQEARLRCSPMKGHSHVYWYRQLPEEGLKFMVYLQKENIIDESGMPKERFSAEFPKEGPSILRIQQVVRGDSAAYFCASSAIGDTYNEQFFGPGTRLTVL.

The chain is built from TRBV6-5 and TRBJ2-3, with D possibly being TRBD1 (7 bases). This CDR3 has 15 amino acids. Trimming pared 5 bases from V and 1 base from J, leaving 13 bases between. Germline V gives CDR1 MNHEY, CDR2 SVGAGI. The CDR3 reads CASSAEGARTDTQYF. For the CDR3, the DNA is TGTGCCAGCAGTGCGGAGGGGGCCCGCACAGATACGCAGTATTTT.

V is TRBV5-6 and J is TRBJ2-2; no reliable D call. This CDR3 region has 15 residues. V was clipped by 6 bases and J by 5 bases, with 17 bases between them. Germline assignment: CDR1 SGHDT and CDR2 YYEEEE. The CDR3 nucleotides read TGTGCCAGCACCTGGCGGTGGAGAGGAACCGGGGAGCTGTTTTTT. Its protein product is CASTWRWRGTGELFF.

This rearrangement joins TRBV7-9 to TRBJ2-7, with 8 positions matching TRBD2. CDR3 size: 15 residues. Losses at the gene ends were 2 bases for V and 5 bases for J; bases not matched to a gene: 8. Germline values: CDR1 SEHNR, CDR2 FQNEAQ (reference sequence). The CDR3 sequence is CASSLPLTSVHEQYF. CDR3 in DNA: TGTGCCAGCAGCTTACCACTGACTAGCGTGCACGAGCAGTACTTC.

This clone was detected only a few times. V and J are TRBV19 and TRBJ2-5; the match to TRBD1 covers 11 bases. Germline assignment: CDR1 LNHDA and CDR2 SQIVND (reference sequence). Unmatched junction bases numbered 0, after V lost 4 bases and J lost 5 bases. The CDR3 covers 13 residues. CDR3: CASSRDRGETQYF. The CDR3 DNA follows: TGTGCCAGTAGTAGGGACAGGGGGGAGACCCAGTACTTC.

This clone is a singleton in its sample. V usage is TRBV28 and J usage is TRBJ1-5; no definite D call. This CDR3 has 14 residues. Germline CDR1 reads MDHEN; CDR2 reads SYDVKM. V dropped 3 bases and J dropped 2 bases, with 8 bases sitting between them. The CDR3 loop is CASSLQGRNQPQHF. CDR3 in DNA: TGTGCCAGCAGTTTGCAAGGACGCAATCAGCCCCAGCATTTT.

V usage is TRBV28 and J usage is TRBJ2-1; TRBD2 might be the D (6 bases). Germline CDR1 MDHEN, CDR2 SYDVKM. The CDR3 runs to 14 residues. V lost 3 bases and J 6 bases, leaving 12 bases between the germline ends. DNA of the CDR3: TGTGCCAGCAGTTTTTCCGGGAGTTTCAATGAGCAGTTCTTC. It specifies CASSFSGSFNEQFF.

The J gene is TRBJ2-7, the V gene TRBV7-8; D uncertain. The CDR3 has 11 residues. Trimming stripped 6 bases from V and 3 bases from J, with 6 bases between. Germline lookup yields CDR1 SGHVS and CDR2 FQNEAQ. For the CDR3, the DNA is TGTGCCAGCAGAAACAGCTACGAGCAGTACTTC. It is translated as CASRNSYEQYF.